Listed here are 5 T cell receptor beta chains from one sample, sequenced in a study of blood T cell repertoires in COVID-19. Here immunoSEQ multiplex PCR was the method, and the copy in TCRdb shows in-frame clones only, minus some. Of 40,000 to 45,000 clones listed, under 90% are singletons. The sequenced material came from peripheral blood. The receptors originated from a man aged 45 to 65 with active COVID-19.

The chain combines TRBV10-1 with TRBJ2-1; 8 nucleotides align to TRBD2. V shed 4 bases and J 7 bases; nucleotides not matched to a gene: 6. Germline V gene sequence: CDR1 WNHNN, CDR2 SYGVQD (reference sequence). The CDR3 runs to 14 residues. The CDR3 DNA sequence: TGCGCCAGCAGTGCGAGGGTAGCGGGGAATGAGCAGTTCTTC. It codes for CASSARVAGNEQFF.

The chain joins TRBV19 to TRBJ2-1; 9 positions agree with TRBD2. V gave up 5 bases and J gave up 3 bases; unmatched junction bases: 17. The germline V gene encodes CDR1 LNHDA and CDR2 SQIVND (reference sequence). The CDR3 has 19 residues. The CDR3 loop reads CASSLRGSGRTLYYNEQFF. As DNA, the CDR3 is TGTGCCAGTAGTTTGCGTGGGAGCGGGAGGACCCTATACTACAATGAGCAGTTCTTC.

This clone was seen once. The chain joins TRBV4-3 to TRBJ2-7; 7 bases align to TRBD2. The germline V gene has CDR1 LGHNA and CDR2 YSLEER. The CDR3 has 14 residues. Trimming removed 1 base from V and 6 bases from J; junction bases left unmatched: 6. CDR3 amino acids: CASSQALAVAEQYF. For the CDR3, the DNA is TGCGCCAGCAGCCAAGCGCTAGCGGTGGCCGAGCAGTACTTC.

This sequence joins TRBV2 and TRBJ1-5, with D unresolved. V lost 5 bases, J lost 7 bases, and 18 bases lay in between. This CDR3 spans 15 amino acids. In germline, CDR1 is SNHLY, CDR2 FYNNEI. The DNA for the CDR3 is TGTGCCAGCAGTTACCGAGGGAGAGGGTTGCAGCCCCAGCATTTT. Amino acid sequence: CASSYRGRGLQPQHF.

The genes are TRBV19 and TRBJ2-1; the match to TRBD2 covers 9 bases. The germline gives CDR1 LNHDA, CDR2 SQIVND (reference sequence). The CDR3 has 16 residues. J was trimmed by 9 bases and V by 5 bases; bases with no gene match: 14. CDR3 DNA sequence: TGTGCCAGTAGTTCCACATATAGCGGGAGATCAGGTGAGCAGTTCTTC. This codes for CASSSTYSGRSGEQFF.